A selection of T cell receptor beta chains follows, all from one sample in a study of regulatory T cells in long-lasting Graves disease. TCRdb itself ran the multiplex PCR reads through MiXCR, one entry per CDR3 protein. The table has 450,000 or so distinct CDR3 sequences, roughly 22% seen once. This specimen consisted of peripheral blood mononuclear cells (PBMCs), obtained when the disease was refractory, from a patient treated with antithyroid drugs. All receptors come from a female donor with Graves disease. The conserved cysteine and the conserved F or W are not part of the CDR3 here.

v_gene	j_gene	CDR3aa
TRBV19	TRBJ1-1	ASNHRGSEAF
TRBV20-1	TRBJ2-7	SGRDGASYEQY
TRBV7-2	TRBJ2-6	ASSSTPRSGANVLT
TRBV7-2	TRBJ1-2	ASSLFMSGYT
TRBV6-1	TRBJ1-5	ASKRLGNQPQH
TRBV29-1	TRBJ2-7	SVGRTGGALEQY
TRBV13	TRBJ2-7	ASSLGTYAYEQY
TRBV7-9	TRBJ2-1	ASSYPGLAGNEQF
TRBV7-9	TRBJ2-4	ASSPGGLAGGPGPAKNIQY
TRBV9	TRBJ2-5	ASSGWGQESQY
TRBV28	TRBJ1-6	ASSSQGEVTPLH
TRBV5-1	TRBJ2-7	ASSLTTGSYEQY
TRBV27	TRBJ2-7	ASSYDLGSSYEQY
TRBV6-5	TRBJ2-5	ASSYSGGQRETQY
TRBV28	TRBJ1-2	ASSLQGAYSYGYT
TRBV28	TRBJ2-1	ASSLFTGGSYNEQF
TRBV20-1	TRBJ2-4	SASLLAKNIQY
TRBV24-1	TRBJ2-1	ATAPATGSNYNEQF
TRBV29-1	TRBJ1-2	SVEAAMGYT
TRBV11-3	TRBJ2-3	ASSLGSGGTQY
TRBV12-3/TRBV12-4	TRBJ2-7	ASGTGGYEQY
TRBV7-2	TRBJ2-7	ASSLGDRSSSEQY
TRBV6-5	TRBJ2-7	ASSYGTGISYEQY
TRBV7-3	TRBJ2-5	ASSAQGGGETQY
TRBV6-2/TRBV6-3	TRBJ1-1	ASSYSPALGTEAF
TRBV5-5	TRBJ2-1	ASSAGYEQF
TRBV20-1	TRBJ2-5	SARGGGGGEETQY
TRBV28	TRBJ1-1	ASSVPSDRGLLNTEAF
TRBV5-5	TRBJ1-2	ASSPSSGANYGYT
TRBV28	TRBJ2-2	ASSLSSYGTGGGELF
TRBV28	TRBJ2-2	ASSLLQGARGTGELF
TRBV29-1	TRBJ2-5	SVSRGGEETQY
TRBV20-1	TRBJ2-5	SAPSGVVGETQY
TRBV12-3/TRBV12-4	TRBJ2-3	ASSLGSQTDTQY
TRBV6-2/TRBV6-3	TRBJ2-1	ASSYSTVSGATSYNEQF
TRBV12-3/TRBV12-4	TRBJ2-5	ASSWTGVETQY
TRBV7-2	TRBJ2-7	ASSLAWDYSYEQY
TRBV6-5	TRBJ2-6	ASSYRVQPGANVLT
TRBV27	TRBJ2-7	ASWFSGEQY
TRBV5-6	TRBJ1-2	ASSLTMLGPYGYT
TRBV10-3	TRBJ1-1	AISEFRTGNTEAF
TRBV27	TRBJ2-7	ASSLTGDYEQY
TRBV7-2	TRBJ2-3	ASSSRTSGGASGTQY
TRBV7-9	TRBJ1-4	ASSPFEGLGEKPF
TRBV13	TRBJ1-2	ASSLGVETANYGYT
TRBV29-1	TRBJ1-1	SVSNLGRGNTETF
TRBV9	TRBJ2-7	ASSVATAGAYEQY
TRBV19	TRBJ1-3	ASSILLGRANLGNTIY
TRBV11-2	TRBJ2-3	ASSLPPGDSHVDTQY
TRBV20-1	TRBJ1-6	SAVGAWDNSPLH
TRBV28	TRBJ2-2	ASSYAGELF
TRBV29-1	TRBJ1-5	SVGGGTSNQPQH
TRBV6-2/TRBV6-3	TRBJ1-1	ASSYGGQPNTEAF
TRBV27	TRBJ2-5	ASSLYQQGPETQY
TRBV10-3	TRBJ2-7	AISISDPQEQY